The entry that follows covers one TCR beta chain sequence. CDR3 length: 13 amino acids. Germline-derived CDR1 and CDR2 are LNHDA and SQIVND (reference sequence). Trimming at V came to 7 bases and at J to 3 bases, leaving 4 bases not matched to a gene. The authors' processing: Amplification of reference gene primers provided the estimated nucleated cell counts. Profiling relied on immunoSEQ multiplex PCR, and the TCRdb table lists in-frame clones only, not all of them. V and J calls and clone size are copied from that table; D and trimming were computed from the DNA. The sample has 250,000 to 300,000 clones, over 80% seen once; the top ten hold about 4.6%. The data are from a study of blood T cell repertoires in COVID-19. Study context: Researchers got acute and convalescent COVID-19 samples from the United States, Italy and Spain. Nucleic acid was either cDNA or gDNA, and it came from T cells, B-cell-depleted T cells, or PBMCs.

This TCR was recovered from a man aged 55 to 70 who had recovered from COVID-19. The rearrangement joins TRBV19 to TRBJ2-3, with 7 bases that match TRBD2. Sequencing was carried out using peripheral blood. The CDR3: CASNGGRTDTQYF. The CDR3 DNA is TGTGCCAGTAACGGGGGGAGGACAGATACGCAGTATTTT. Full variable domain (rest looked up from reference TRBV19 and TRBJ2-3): DGGITQSPKYLFRKEGQNVTLSCEQNLNHDAMYWYRQDPGQGLRLIYYSQIVNDFQKGDIAEGYSVSREKKESFPLTVTSAQKNPTAFYLCASNGGRTDTQYFGPGTRLTVL.